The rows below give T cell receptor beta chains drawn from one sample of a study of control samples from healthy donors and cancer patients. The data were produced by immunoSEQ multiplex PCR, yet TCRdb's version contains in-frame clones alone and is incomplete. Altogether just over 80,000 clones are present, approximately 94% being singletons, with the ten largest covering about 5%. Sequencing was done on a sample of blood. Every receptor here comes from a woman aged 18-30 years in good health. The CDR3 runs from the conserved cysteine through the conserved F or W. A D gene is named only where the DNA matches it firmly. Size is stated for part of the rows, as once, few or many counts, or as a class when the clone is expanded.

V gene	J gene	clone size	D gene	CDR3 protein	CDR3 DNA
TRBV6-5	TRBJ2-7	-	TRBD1	CASRLTGDYEQYF	TGTGCCAGCAGGCTGACAGGGGACTACGAGCAGTACTTC
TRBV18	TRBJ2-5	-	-	CASSPQVRGNQETQYF	TGTGCCAGCTCACCACAAGTCAGGGGTAACCAAGAGACCCAGTACTTC
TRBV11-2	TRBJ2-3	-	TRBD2	CASSVLAGGPLSPQYF	TGTGCCAGCAGCGTACTAGCGGGGGGGCCTTTGTCTCCGCAGTATTTT
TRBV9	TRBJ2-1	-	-	CASSVALGGTHNEQFF	TGTGCCAGCAGCGTAGCTCTTGGGGGGACTCACAATGAGCAGTTCTTC
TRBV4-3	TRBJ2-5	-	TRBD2	CASSQDLGGRGQETQYF	TGCGCCAGCAGCCAAGATTTGGGCGGGAGGGGGCAAGAGACCCAGTACTTC
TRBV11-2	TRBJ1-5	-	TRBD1	CASSSSGTGHQPQHF	TGTGCCAGCAGCTCTTCCGGGACAGGGCATCAGCCCCAGCATTTT
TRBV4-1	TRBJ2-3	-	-	CASSQGETNMDTQYF	TGCGCCAGCAGCCAAGGCGAGACCAACATGGATACGCAGTATTTT
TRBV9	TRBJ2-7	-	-	CASSAGTTTEQYF	TGTGCCAGCAGCGCCGGGACAACGACTGAGCAGTACTTC
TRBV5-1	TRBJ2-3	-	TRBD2	CASSLRREGSSDTQYF	TGCGCCAGCAGCTTGAGGCGGGAGGGCTCTTCAGATACGCAGTATTTT
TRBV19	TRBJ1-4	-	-	CASSPPDRIGINEKLFF	TGTGCCAGTAGTCCTCCTGACCGGATTGGGATTAATGAAAAACTGTTTTTT
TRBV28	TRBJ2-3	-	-	CASSLNSDTQYF	TGTGCCAGCAGTTTAAATTCAGATACGCAGTATTTT
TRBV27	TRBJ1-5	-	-	CASSNRVNQPQHF	TGTGCCAGCAGTAACAGGGTAAATCAGCCCCAGCATTTT
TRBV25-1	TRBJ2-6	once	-	CASSAGADGANVLTF	TGTGCCAGCAGTGCAGGGGCGGACGGGGCCAACGTCCTGACTTTC
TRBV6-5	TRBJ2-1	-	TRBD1	CASTVDRPYNEQFF	TGTGCCAGCACTGTGGACAGGCCCTACAATGAGCAGTTCTTC
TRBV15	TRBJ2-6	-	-	CATSRDSGANVLTF	TGTGCCACCAGCAGAGATTCCGGGGCCAACGTCCTGACTTTC
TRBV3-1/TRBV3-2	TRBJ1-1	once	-	CASSQGWEAFF	TGTGCCAGCAGCCAGGGCTGGGAAGCTTTCTTT
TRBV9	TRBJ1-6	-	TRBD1	CASSAGTGQGNSPLHF	TGTGCCAGCAGCGCGGGGACAGGGCAGGGTAATTCACCCCTCCACTTT
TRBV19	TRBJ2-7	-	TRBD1	CASSRQGARYEQYF	TGTGCCAGTAGTAGACAGGGGGCGAGGTACGAGCAGTACTTC
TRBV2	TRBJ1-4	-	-	CASSDWAKNGPGNEKLFF	TGTGCCAGCAGTGATTGGGCAAAGAACGGCCCCGGTAATGAAAAACTGTTTTTT
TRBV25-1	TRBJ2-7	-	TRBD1	CASNSDRALYEQYF	TGTGCCAGCAACTCGGACAGGGCCCTCTACGAGCAGTACTTC
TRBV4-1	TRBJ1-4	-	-	CASSLDSNNEKLFF	TGCGCCAGCAGCCTGGACAGTAATAATGAAAAACTGTTTTTT
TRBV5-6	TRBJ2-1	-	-	CASRIHNEQFF	TGTGCCAGCAGGATACACAATGAGCAGTTCTTC
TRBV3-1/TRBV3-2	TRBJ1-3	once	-	CASSQDGLSSGNTIYF	TGTGCCAGCAGCCAAGATGGGCTTTCCTCTGGAAACACCATATATTTT
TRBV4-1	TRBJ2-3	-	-	CASSQTGDTQYF	TGCGCCAGCAGCCAGACAGGAGATACGCAGTATTTT
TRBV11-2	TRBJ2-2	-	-	CASSLGGPRTGELFF	TGTGCCAGCAGCTTAGGGGGCCCCCGTACCGGGGAGCTGTTTTTT